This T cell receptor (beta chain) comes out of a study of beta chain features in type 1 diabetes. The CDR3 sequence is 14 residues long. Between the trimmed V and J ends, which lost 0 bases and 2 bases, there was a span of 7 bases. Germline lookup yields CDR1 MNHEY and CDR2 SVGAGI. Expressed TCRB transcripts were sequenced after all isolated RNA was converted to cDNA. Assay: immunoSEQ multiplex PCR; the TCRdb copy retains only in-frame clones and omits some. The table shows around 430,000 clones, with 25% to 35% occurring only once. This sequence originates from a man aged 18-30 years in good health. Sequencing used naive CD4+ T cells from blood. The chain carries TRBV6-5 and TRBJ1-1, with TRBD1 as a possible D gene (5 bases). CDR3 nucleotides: TGTGCCAGCAGTTACTCAAGGGGTAACACTGAAGCTTTCTTT. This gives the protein CASSYSRGNTEAFF.